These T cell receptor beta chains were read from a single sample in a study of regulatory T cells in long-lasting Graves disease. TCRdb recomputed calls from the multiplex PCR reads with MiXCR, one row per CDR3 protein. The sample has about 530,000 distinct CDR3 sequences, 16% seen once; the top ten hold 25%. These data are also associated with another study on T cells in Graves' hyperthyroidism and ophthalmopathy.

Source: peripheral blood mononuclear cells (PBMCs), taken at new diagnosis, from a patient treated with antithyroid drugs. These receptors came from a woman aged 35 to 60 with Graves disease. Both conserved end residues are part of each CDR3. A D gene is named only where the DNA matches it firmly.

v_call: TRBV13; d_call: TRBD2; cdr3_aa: CASSPALSTSGEANEQFF
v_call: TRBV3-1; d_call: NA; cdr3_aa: CASSQDGSQNYGYTF
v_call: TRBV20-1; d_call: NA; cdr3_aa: CSASRRHVNNEQFF
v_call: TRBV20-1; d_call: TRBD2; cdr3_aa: CSARPGTSGGEQFF
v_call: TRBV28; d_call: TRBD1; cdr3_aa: CASRSGQMNTEAFF
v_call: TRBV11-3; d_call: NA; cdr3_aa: CASSLEGVGDTEAFF
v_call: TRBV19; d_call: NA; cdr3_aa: CASSSGGIGEKLFF
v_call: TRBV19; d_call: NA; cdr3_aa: CASSTPWGRGVANTGELFF
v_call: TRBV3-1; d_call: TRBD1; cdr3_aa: CASSHRQGGNTEAFF
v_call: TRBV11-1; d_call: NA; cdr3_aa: CASSSQSWEQFF
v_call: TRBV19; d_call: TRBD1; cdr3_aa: CASTETGGAGQPQHF
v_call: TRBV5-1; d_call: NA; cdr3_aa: CASSLAGRGSPLHF
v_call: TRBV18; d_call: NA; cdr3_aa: CASSPRDGSARLSYNEQFF
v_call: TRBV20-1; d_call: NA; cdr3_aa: CSASDFGVDEQYF
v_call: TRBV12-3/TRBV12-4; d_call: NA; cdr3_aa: CASSRETEQFF
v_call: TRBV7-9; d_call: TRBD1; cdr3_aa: CASSLKDRASSTDTQYF
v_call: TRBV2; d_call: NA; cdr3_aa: CATNREGVGNQPQHF
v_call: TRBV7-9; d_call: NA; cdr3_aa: CASSLARGGVAYIQYF
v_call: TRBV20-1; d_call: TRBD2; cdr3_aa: CSANNGGFGTDTQYF
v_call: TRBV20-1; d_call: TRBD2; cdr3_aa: CSARTTGLAGGKNTGELFF
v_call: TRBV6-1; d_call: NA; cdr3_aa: CASRKDSWSGYTF
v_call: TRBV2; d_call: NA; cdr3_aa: CASIGQGRSEAFF
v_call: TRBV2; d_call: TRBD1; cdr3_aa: CASSDAPGGSYGYTF
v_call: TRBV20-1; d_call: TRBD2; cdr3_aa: CSARDGVAGISDTQYF
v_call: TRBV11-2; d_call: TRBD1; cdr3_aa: CASSSNRGGNTIYF
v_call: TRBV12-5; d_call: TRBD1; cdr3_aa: CASGFPGQGNEQFF
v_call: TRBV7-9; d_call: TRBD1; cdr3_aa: CATRTGGNEQFF
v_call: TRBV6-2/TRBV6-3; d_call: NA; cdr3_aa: CASSEAVGYGYTF
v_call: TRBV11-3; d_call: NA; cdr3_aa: CASSLDRGSNYEQYF
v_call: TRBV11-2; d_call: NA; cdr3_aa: CASSLDRDIETQYF
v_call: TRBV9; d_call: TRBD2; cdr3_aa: CASSRGGATNIQYF
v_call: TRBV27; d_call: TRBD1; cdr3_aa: CASSPAQGVYGYTF
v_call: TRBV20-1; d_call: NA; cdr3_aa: CSARIPSYSATNEKLFF
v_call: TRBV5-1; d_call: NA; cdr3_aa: CASSLFEGGETQYF
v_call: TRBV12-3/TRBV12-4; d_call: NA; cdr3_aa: CASRSGSYGYTF
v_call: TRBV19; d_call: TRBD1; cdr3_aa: CASSRTGQGSYEQYF
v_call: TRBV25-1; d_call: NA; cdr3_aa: CASSDVRLGFEDTQYF
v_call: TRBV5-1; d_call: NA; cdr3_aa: CASTPNSGTSRETQYF
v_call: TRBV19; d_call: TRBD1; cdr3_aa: CASRNPTGMNTEAFF
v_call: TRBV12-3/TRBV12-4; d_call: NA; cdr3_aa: CASREGQGLDQPQHF
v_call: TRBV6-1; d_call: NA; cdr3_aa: CASSVMGDSF
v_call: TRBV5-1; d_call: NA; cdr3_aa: CASSLGLNRPNGYTF
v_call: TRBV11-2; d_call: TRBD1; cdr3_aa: CASSLDPDRDTDTQYF